This T cell receptor (beta chain) was found in a study of blood T cells in healthy people across ages. The table lists this clonotype with a few counts. V shed 6 bases, J shed 3 bases, and the junction held 6 bases outside the gene matches. The germline V gene has CDR1 SNHLY and CDR2 FYNNEI. This CDR3 spans 14 amino acids. With a J-beta primer mix and a sample-barcoded 5' primer, a second PCR ran roughly 7 to 11 cycles. Using its own MiXCR run on the 5' RACE reads, TCRdb lists one record per CDR3 protein. The sample shows 720,000 or so distinct CDR3 sequences, approximately 40% of them seen only once.

Input material: blood. The chain links TRBV2 to TRBJ2-7; 9 bases map to TRBD1. The clonotype comes from an elderly man in good health. CDR3 protein: CASRPGQGLYEQYF. DNA of the CDR3: TGTGCCAGCAGACCGGGACAGGGTCTCTACGAGCAGTACTTC.